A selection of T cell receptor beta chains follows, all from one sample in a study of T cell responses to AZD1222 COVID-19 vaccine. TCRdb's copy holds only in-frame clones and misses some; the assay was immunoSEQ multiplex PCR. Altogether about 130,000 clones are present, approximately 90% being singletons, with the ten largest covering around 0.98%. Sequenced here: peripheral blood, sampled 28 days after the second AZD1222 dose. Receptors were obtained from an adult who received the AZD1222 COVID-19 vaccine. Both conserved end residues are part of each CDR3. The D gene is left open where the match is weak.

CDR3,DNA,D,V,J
CASRANYEQYF,TGTGCCAGTCGGGCGAACTACGAGCAGTACTTC,NA,TRBV28,TRBJ2-7
CASSLVGVAGPNNEQFF,TGTGCCAGCAGCTTAGTAGGAGTAGCGGGCCCCAACAATGAGCAGTTCTTC,TRBD2,TRBV7-3,TRBJ2-1
CASSDPALLSDGYTF,TGTGCCAGCAGCGACCCAGCCCTCCTTTCGGATGGCTACACCTTC,NA,TRBV6-6,TRBJ1-2
CGSSSTGTSGDSGAYNEQFF,TGCGGCAGCAGCTCCACTGGGACTAGCGGGGACTCTGGCGCCTACAATGAGCAGTTCTTC,TRBD2,TRBV5-1,TRBJ2-1
CASSSYQGTEAFF,TGTGCCAGCAGTTCATACCAGGGCACTGAAGCTTTCTTT,NA,TRBV27,TRBJ1-1
CASSPGLAGVYNEQFF,TGTGCCAGCAGCCCGGGACTAGCGGGCGTTTACAATGAGCAGTTCTTC,TRBD2,TRBV5-6,TRBJ2-1
CAISPDLSNQPQHF,TGTGCCATCAGCCCAGACCTTAGCAATCAGCCCCAGCATTTT,NA,TRBV10-3,TRBJ1-5
CASSPGQGDYGYTF,TGTGCCAGCAGCCCAGGACAGGGGGACTATGGCTACACCTTC,TRBD1,TRBV13,TRBJ1-2
CASSPGGRPRDGYTF,TGTGCCAGCAGCCCCGGAGGGCGCCCGAGGGATGGCTACACCTTC,NA,TRBV9,TRBJ1-2
CASSLAGTGIEQFF,TGCGCCAGCAGCTTGGCCGGGACAGGGATTGAGCAGTTCTTC,TRBD1,TRBV5-1,TRBJ2-1
CASSALRYHEQYF,TGTGCCAGCAGTGCATTGCGCTACCACGAGCAGTACTTC,NA,TRBV25-1,TRBJ2-7